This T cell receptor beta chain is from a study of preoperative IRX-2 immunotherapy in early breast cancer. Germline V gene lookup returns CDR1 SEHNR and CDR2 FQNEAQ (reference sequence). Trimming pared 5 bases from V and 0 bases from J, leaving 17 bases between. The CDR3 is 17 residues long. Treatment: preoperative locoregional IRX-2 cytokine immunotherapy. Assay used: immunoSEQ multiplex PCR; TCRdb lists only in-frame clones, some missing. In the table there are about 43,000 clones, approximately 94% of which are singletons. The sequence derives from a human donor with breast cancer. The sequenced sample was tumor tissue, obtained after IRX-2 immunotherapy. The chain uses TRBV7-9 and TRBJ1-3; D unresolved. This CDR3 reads CASSPPRPAYSGNTIYF. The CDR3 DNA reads TGTGCCAGCAGCCCGCCCCGGCCGGCATACTCTGGAAACACCATATATTTT.